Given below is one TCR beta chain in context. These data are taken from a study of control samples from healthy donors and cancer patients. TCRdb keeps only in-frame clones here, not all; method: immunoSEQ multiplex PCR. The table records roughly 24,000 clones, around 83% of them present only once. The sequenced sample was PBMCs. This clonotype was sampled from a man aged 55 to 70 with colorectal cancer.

The CDR3 DNA reads as TGCGCCAGCAGTTGGTCGGGGTTACAAGAGACCCAGTACTTC. This codes for CASSWSGLQETQYF. The chain carries TRBV5-1 and TRBJ2-5, with D possibly being TRBD2 (5 bases). With 5 bases removed from V and 2 bases from J, the gap between germline ends came to 13 bases. The CDR3 extends over 14 amino acids. From germline, CDR1 is SGHRS and CDR2 YFSETQ.